This TCR beta chain was sequenced during a study of T cell responses to AZD1222 COVID-19 vaccine (dated by TCRdb to about 2021). Context from the whole study: A total of over 230 trial participants underwent TCR sequencing, of whom 207 had received two doses of AZD1222 and 26 had received two doses of the MenACWY control vaccine. Trial participants were enrolled by age into subgroups of 18-55, 56-69 and 70-plus years, and approximately 150, 30 and 60 TCR-sequenced participants, respectively, were included in these subgroups. Here is what the overall study found, with its caveats: No day 14 peak-response samples were available, so repertoires were characterized only after the peak T cell response. The 56-69-year group was small, and its depth increase did not reach significance, likely because of low power. The whole spike protein was spanned by vaccine-associated CD4 TCRs, and dominant responses were seen in regions 160-218 and 743-854. A significant rise in spike-specific TCR breadth and depth was observed after two AZD1222 doses relative to day 0 and relative to MenACWY recipients. Reportedly, close to half of the unique spike-specific TCRs recognized epitopes lying outside the regions that are mutated in the B.1.351 and B.1.1.7 variants. Participants were mostly white British and included more females than males, and it was suggested by the authors that clonal diversity may have been underestimated. Conclusions about previously exposed vaccinees were limited because only six or seven AZD1222 recipients were SARS-CoV-2 seropositive at baseline.

Taken from the germline V gene (reference sequence), the CDR1 and CDR2 loops are LNHDA and SQIVND. Compared with germline, V lacks 9 bases and J lacks 5 bases; bases without a gene match: 9. The CDR3 sequence holds 13 residues, the cysteine and phenylalanine included. Only the CDR3 DNA stays, 39 bases, in frame from base 1. The CDR3 regions of human TCRbeta chains were analyzed by immunosequencing. The published analysis was carried out like this. TCRs in the repertoires were matched against a reference library of SARS-CoV-2-specific TCRs that had been generated with the MIRA antigen-specificity platform. Breadth was defined as the fraction of unique TCRs that were SARS-CoV-2-associated, and depth was defined as the fraction of total T cells that were SARS-CoV-2-associated. Using the MIRA data, each spike-specific TCR was mapped to the spike region that the TCR reacts to and placed in a CD4 or CD8 class. Log10-transformed breadth and depth values were compared by one-way ANOVA with Sidak's multiple comparisons tests. TCRdb obtained this table from immuneACCESS and retained in-frame rearrangements with V and J assigned. These tables miss some clones; where compared with another copy, unresolved V genes account for less than half of the shortfall, and the remainder is unexplained. Clonal size and the V and J genes are those of that table, whereas D and trimming came from the DNA. A total of about 120,000 clones appear in this sample, under 95% of them only once. The ten largest clones capture 5% of the sample.

In light of the paper, this sample's time point label describes: about 28 days (+/-7) after the second vaccine dose. Because spike-specific TCR depth and breadth did not differ between the two schedules, AZD1222 recipients who got a second dose at roughly 4 weeks were pooled with those who got a second dose at roughly 12 weeks. Vaccinee samples came from UK trials COV001 and COV002, including a single-blind randomized controlled phase 2/3 trial of AZD1222 (ChAdOx1 nCoV-19) in healthy adults. For TCRbeta chain sequencing, PBMC samples from trial participants were taken at day 0 and at day 28 after the second dose. Concerning this clone itself: Its target antigen remains unknown. Within one base of it there is no much larger clone, and no base qualities were kept.

The source of this sequence is an adult who received the AZD1222 COVID-19 vaccine. The rearranged chain carries TRBV19 and TRBJ2-5; the junction holds 7 bases that match TRBD1. The sample here was peripheral blood, taken 28 days after the second AZD1222 dose. The CDR3 protein is CASRDRGQETQYF. The nucleotide sequence reads TGTGCCAGCCGGGACAGAGGTCAGGAGACCCAGTACTTC.